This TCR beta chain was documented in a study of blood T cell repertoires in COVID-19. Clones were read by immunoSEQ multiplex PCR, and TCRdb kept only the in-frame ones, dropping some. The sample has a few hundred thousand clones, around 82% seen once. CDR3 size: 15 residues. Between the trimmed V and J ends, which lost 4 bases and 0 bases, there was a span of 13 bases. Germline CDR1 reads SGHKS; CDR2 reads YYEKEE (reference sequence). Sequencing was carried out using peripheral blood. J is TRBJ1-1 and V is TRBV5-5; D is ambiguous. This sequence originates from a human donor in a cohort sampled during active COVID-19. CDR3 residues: CASSSAPRMNTEAFF. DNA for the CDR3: TGTGCCAGCAGCAGCGCCCCTCGGATGAACACTGAAGCTTTCTTT.